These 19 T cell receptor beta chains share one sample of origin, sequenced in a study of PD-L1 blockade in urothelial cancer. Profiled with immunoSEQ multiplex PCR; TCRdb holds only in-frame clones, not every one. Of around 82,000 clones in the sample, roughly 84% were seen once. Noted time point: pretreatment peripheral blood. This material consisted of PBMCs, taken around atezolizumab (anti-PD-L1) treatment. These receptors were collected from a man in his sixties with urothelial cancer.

Written as DNA, the CDR3 is TGTGCCAGCAGCCCACAGGGGCGGAATCAGCCCCAGCATTTT. Its protein is CASSPQGRNQPQHF. The genes are TRBV9 and TRBJ1-5, with TRBD1 matching over 7 bases. After removal of 4 bases from V and 4 bases from J, the junction contained 5 bases not matched to a gene. Germline values: CDR1 SGDLS, CDR2 YYNGEE. The CDR3 has 14 residues.

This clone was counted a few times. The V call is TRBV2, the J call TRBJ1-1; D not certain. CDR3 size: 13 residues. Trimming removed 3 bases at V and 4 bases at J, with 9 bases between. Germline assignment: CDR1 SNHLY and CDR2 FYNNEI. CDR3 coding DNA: TGTGCCAGCAGTGATCTAGGCGGCACTGAAGCTTTCTTT. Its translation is CASSDLGGTEAFF.

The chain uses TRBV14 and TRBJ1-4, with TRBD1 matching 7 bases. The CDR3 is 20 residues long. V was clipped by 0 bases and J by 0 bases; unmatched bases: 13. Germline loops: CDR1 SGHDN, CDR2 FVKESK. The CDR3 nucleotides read TGTGCCAGCAGCCAAGATCACGACAGGGCTACCTTTGCAACTAATGAAAAACTGTTTTTT. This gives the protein CASSQDHDRATFATNEKLFF.

The CDR3 here is CASSLVNGRDSSQHF. The CDR3 coding sequence is TGTGCCAGCAGCTTAGTCAACGGACGGGATTCGTCCCAGCATTTT. The chain combines TRBV7-8 with TRBJ1-5; no clear D gene. CDR1 is SGHVS, CDR2 FQNEAQ, per germline. Trimming took off 1 base at V and 11 bases at J, with 18 bases between the two ends. The CDR3 is made up of 15 amino acids.

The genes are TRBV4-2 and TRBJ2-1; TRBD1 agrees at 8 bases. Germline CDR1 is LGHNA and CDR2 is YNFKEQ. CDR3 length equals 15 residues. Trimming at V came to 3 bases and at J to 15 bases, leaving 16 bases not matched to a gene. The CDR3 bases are TGTGCCAGCAGCCAGACGGGGCAGGGGGCAGGGGGAGGGTTCTTC. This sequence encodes CASSQTGQGAGGGFF.

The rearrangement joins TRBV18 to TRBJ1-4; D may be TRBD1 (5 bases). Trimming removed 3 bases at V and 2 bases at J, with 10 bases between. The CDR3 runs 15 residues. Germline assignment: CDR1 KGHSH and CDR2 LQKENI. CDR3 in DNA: TGTGCCAGCTCACCTCGGGGGGAGACTAATGAAAAACTGTTTTTT. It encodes CASSPRGETNEKLFF.

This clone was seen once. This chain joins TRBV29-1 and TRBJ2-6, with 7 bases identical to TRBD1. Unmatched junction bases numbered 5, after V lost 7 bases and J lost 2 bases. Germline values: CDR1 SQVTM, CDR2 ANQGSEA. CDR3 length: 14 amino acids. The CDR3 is CSDLQGTGANVLTF. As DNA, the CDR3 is TGCAGCGATCTACAGGGGACTGGGGCCAACGTCCTGACTTTC.

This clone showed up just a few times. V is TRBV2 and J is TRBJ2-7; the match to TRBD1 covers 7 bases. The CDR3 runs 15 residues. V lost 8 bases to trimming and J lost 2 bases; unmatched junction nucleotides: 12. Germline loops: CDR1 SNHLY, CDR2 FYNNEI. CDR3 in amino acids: CASGDPGQTAYEQYF. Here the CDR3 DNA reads TGTGCCAGCGGGGACCCGGGACAGACAGCCTACGAGCAGTACTTC.

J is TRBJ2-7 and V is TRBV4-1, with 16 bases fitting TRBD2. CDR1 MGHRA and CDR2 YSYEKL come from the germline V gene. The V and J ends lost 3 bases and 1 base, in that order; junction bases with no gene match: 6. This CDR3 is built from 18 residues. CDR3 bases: TGCGCCAGCAGCCAGGGACTAGCGGGAGGGTCGTGGTCCTACGAGCAGTACTTC. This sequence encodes CASSQGLAGGSWSYEQYF.

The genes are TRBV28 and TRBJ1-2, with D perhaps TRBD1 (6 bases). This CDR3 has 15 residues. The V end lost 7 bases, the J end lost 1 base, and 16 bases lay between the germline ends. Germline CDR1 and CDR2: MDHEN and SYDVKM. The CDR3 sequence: CASTLSRGGNYGYTF. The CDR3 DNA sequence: TGTGCCAGCACCCTTAGCAGGGGCGGTAACTATGGCTACACCTTC.

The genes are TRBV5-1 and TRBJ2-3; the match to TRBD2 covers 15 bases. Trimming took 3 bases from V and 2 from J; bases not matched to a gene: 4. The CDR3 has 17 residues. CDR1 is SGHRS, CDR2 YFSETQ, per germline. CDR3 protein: CASSSGLAGGSTDTQYF. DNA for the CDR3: TGCGCCAGCAGCTCGGGACTAGCGGGAGGATCCACAGATACGCAGTATTTT.

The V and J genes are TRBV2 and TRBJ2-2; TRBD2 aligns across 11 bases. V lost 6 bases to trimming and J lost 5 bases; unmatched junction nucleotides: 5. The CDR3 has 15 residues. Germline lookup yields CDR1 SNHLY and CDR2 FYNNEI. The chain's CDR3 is CASSPLAGGTGELFF. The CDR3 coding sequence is TGTGCCAGCAGCCCGCTAGCGGGAGGTACCGGGGAGCTGTTTTTT. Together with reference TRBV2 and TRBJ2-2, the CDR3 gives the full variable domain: EPEVTQTPSHQVTQMGQEVILRCVPISNHLYFYWYRQILGQKVEFLVSFYNNEISEKSEIFDDQFSVERPDGSNFTLKIRSTKLEDSAMYFCASSPLAGGTGELFFGEGSRLTVL.

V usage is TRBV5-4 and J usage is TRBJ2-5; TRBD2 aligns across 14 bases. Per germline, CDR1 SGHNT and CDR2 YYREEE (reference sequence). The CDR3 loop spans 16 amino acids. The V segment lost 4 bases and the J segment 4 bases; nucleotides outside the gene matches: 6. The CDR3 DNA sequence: TGTGCCAGCAGCCCGGGACTAGCGGGAGTCGGAGAGACCCAGTACTTC. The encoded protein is CASSPGLAGVGETQYF.

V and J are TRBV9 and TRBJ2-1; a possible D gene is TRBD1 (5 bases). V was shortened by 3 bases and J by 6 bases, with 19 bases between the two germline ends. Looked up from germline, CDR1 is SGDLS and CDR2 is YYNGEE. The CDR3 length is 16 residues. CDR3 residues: CASSARQFSNTNEQFF. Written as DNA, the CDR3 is TGTGCCAGCAGCGCACGACAGTTTTCCAACACCAATGAGCAGTTCTTC.

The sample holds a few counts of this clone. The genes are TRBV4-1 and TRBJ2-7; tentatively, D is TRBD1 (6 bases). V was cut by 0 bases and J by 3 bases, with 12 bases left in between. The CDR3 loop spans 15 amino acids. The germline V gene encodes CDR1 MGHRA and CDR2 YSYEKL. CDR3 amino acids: CASSQEWGQGYEQYF. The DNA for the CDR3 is TGCGCCAGCAGCCAAGAATGGGGGCAGGGCTACGAGCAGTACTTC.

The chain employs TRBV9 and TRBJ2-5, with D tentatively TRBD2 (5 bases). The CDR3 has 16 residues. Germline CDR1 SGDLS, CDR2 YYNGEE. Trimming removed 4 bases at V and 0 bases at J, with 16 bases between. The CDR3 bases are TGTGCCAGCAGCTCCCAAGGAGCGGCAAACCAAGAGACCCAGTACTTC. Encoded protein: CASSSQGAANQETQYF.

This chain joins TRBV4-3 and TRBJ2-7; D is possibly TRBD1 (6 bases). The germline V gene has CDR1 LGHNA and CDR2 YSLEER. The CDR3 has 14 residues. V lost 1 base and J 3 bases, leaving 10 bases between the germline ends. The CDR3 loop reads CASSQVQGGYEQYF. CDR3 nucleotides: TGCGCCAGCAGCCAAGTACAGGGTGGCTACGAGCAGTACTTC.

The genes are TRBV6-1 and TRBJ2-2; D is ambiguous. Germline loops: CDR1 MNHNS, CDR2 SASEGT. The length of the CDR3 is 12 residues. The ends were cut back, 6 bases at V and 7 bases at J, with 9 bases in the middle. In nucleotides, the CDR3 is TGTGCCAGCAGGCCCCGGGTCGGGGAGCTGTTTTTT. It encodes CASRPRVGELFF.

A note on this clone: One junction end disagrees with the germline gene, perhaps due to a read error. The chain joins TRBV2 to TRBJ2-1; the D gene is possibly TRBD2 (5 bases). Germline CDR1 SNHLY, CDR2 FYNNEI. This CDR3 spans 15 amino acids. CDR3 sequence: CASREGSAPPNEQFF. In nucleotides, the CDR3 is TGTGCCAGCAGGGAAGGTAGCGCCCCTCCAAATGAGCAGTTCTTC.